This is a list of T cell receptor beta chains from one sample in a study of cytomegalovirus exposure and HLA in healthy donors. The method was immunoSEQ multiplex PCR; TCRdb's version includes in-frame clones alone and lacks a portion of them. Found here are tens of thousands of clones, about four fifths of them singletons; the top ten hold under 2%. Sequenced input: PBMCs. The receptors derive from a woman aged 30 to 39 in good health and CMV-seronegative. The conserved cysteine and the conserved F or W are not part of the CDR3 here. The order of the fields is V gene, D gene, clone size, CDR3 protein. A D gene is named only where the DNA matches it firmly. Clone size is not always given. Where it is, it says once, few, many or a class for expanded clones.

TRBV19 | . | . | ASTPTDYNEQF
TRBV7-3 | TRBD2 | . | ASSPGLAGFTTGELF
TRBV30 | TRBD2 | . | AWSVLASGRETQY
TRBV2 | . | . | ASRQEQGYTEAF
TRBV5-4 | . | . | ASSSGAGGDNEQF
TRBV11-2 | TRBD1 | . | ASSQPGQEMNTEAF
TRBV5-6 | TRBD1 | . | ASSLTGGAYGYT
TRBV27 | TRBD2 | . | ASRGLAVSSYEQY
TRBV4-2 | TRBD2 | . | ASSLIAGSTYEQY
TRBV4-2 | . | . | ASSQDNLAEGNTDTQY
TRBV5-4 | TRBD2 | . | ASSLGPTSGQETQY
TRBV7-3 | . | . | ARRFGATNEKLF
TRBV7-3 | . | once | ASSSSGLGYNEQF
TRBV9 | . | few | ASSRTTNTEAF
TRBV27 | TRBD1 | . | ASIISGTGPNEQF
TRBV14 | TRBD1 | . | ASSRDRRNTIY
TRBV2 | . | . | ASRGTGSYEQY
TRBV7-9 | TRBD2 | . | ASRSKREDTDTQY
TRBV28 | . | . | ASSTTTENTGELF
TRBV29-1 | . | . | SVVFANYGYT
TRBV28 | . | . | ASSLGGAPGTISEAF
TRBV6-4 | TRBD2 | . | ASSGTAGLAGGDTQY
TRBV25-1 | TRBD2 | . | ASSGTSGILPYNEQF
TRBV30 | TRBD1 | . | AWSAPLQGQPQH